This is a list of T cell receptor beta chains from one sample in a study of CXCR3-negative and CXCR3-positive naive CD8 T cells. Following a re-call of the 5' RACE reads, TCRdb has one entry per CDR3 protein and lacks DNA. Here the sample table reports about 51,000 distinct CDR3 sequences. Sequencing used naive CXCR3+ CD8+ T cells from blood. The receptors originated from a human donor in good health. Some clones in this sample may be carry-over from other donors' samples. The CDR3 runs from the conserved cysteine through the conserved F or W. The size entry is marked missing in some rows and otherwise reads once, few, many or a size class.

>13|TRBV7-9|-|TRBJ2-1
CASSAGTANEQFF
>12|TRBV29-1|-|TRBJ1-6
CSAGTWGSPLHF
>15|TRBV29-1|-|TRBJ2-7
CSVSETRTETYEQYF
>15|TRBV15|-|TRBJ1-4
CATSRVVSGNEKLFF
>15|TRBV7-3|-|TRBJ2-3
CASSSSGGAADTQYF
>15|TRBV13|-|TRBJ2-7
CASSNDGQGSYEQYF
>13|TRBV15|-|TRBJ2-5
CATSLRGWETQYF
>13|TRBV29-1|medium-sized|TRBJ2-2
CSVHRGSGEELFF
>16|TRBV7-9|-|TRBJ2-7
CASSFPGQGLSYEQYF
>13|TRBV7-9|-|TRBJ2-5
CASSLEIQETQYF
>16|TRBV7-9|-|TRBJ2-5
CASSLDLGLEAETQYF
>17|TRBV15|-|TRBJ2-3
CATSRPRSGVLGDTQYF
>13|TRBV7-2|-|TRBJ1-5
CASSPRDNQPQHF
>13|TRBV11-2|-|TRBJ2-5
CASSFGGGETQYF
>13|TRBV2|-|TRBJ1-1
CASSGGDHTEAFF
>13|TRBV5-6|-|TRBJ2-7
CASSYAGGYEQYF
>15|TRBV4-3|-|TRBJ2-7
CASSQDQDTTYEQYF
>12|TRBV28|-|TRBJ2-6
CASSSGTNVLTF
>15|TRBV19|-|TRBJ1-6
CASSILQVNNSPLHF
>13|TRBV29-1|-|TRBJ1-1
CHASGGENTEAFF
>15|TRBV11-2|-|TRBJ2-7
CASSLARTGFVEQYF
>12|TRBV29-1|-|TRBJ2-1
CSVLLASNEQFF
>14|TRBV6-2/TRBV6-3|-|TRBJ1-1
CASSPFRGNTEAFF
>15|TRBV12-3/TRBV12-4|-|TRBJ1-1
CASSLAPPGNTEAFF